Shown below are 16 T cell receptor beta chains from a single sample sequenced in a study of shared clonotypes between healthy human individuals. Method: immunoSEQ multiplex PCR; TCRdb's copy keeps in-frame clones and lacks some. The data hold more than 1,200,000 clones, with just under 99% observed a single time. Source material: naive CD4+ T cells sorted from blood. Subset specified: CD45RA+ positively selected. These TCRs come from a man between 25 and 39 years old in good health.

This sequence joins TRBV7-3 and TRBJ2-3; 8 nucleotides match TRBD2. CDR3 size: 16 residues. Germline assignment: CDR1 SGHTA and CDR2 FQGTGA. The junction had 6 bases not matched to a gene; V was cut back by 2 bases and J by 2 bases. The CDR3 bases are TGTGCCAGCAGCTTATTAGGGCGGGAGGACACAGATACGCAGTATTTT. Amino acids: CASSLLGREDTDTQYF. The variable domain in full, with the rest retrieved from reference TRBV7-3 and TRBJ2-3, is GAGVSQTPSNKVTEKGKYVELRCDPISGHTALYWYRQSLGQGPEFLIYFQGTGAADDSGLPNDRFFAVRPEGSVSTLKIQRTERGDSAVYLCASSLLGREDTDTQYFGPGTRLTVL.

V is TRBV19 and J is TRBJ2-5; possibly TRBD2 for D (6 bases). Germline V gene sequence: CDR1 LNHDA, CDR2 SQIVND (reference sequence). V lost 0 bases, J lost 1 base, and 9 bases lay in between. This CDR3 is built from 15 residues. The CDR3 reads CASSIDGGSQETQYF. CDR3 DNA sequence: TGTGCCAGTAGTATAGATGGGGGGAGCCAAGAGACCCAGTACTTC.

The J gene is TRBJ1-2, the V gene TRBV7-9, with 7 bases lining up with TRBD1. The J segment lost 7 bases and the V segment lost 5 bases, leaving 7 bases of the junction unmatched. Germline V gene lookup returns CDR1 SEHNR and CDR2 FQNEAQ (reference sequence). This CDR3 is built from 13 residues. Here the CDR3 reads CASSLTGTGGYTF. Written as DNA, the CDR3 is TGTGCCAGCAGCCTGACAGGGACCGGTGGCTACACCTTC.

Turning to this clone: At the DNA level, this CDR3 is encoded by other sequences in the same sample as well. This chain links TRBV14 with TRBJ1-3, with D hard to call. CDR1 SGHDN and CDR2 FVKESK come from the germline V gene. Trimming stripped 1 base from V and 1 base from J, with 5 bases between. The CDR3 runs to 14 residues. CDR3 DNA sequence: TGTGCCAGCAGCCAAGGTGGATCTGGAAACACCATATATTTT. Translated, it gives CASSQGGSGNTIYF. Full variable domain (remainder filled in from reference TRBV14 and TRBJ1-3): EAGVTQFPSHSVIEKGQTVTLRCDPISGHDNLYWYRRVMGKEIKFLLHFVKESKQDESGMPNNRFLAERTGGTYSTLKVQPAELEDSGVYFCASSQGGSGNTIYFGEGSWLTVV.

This chain links TRBV7-6 with TRBJ2-5; tentatively, D is TRBD1 or TRBD2 (5 bases each). TRBJ2-7 matches the DNA end more closely, so the J call is doubtful. This CDR3 is 16 amino acids long. From germline, CDR1 is SGHVS and CDR2 FNYEAQ. CDR3: CASSYSLPGPAAEQYF. CDR3 DNA: TGTGCCAGCAGCTACAGTTTACCGGGACCCGCGGCCGAGCAGTACTTC.

This chain joins TRBV18 and TRBJ2-2; perhaps TRBD2 as D (6 bases). Trimming removed 3 bases from V and 2 bases from J, with 10 bases in between. Germline lookup yields CDR1 KGHSH and CDR2 LQKENI. The CDR3 has 15 residues. The CDR3 is CASSPPSDNTGELFF. The DNA of the CDR3 is TGTGCCAGCTCACCCCCTAGCGACAACACCGGGGAGCTGTTTTTT.

Concerning this clone: Additional DNA sequences in this sample encode the identical CDR3. The chain has TRBV18 and TRBJ2-7, with D possibly TRBD1 on 6 matching bases. CDR1 KGHSH and CDR2 LQKENI come from the germline V gene. Trimming stripped 6 bases from V and 2 bases from J, with 11 bases between. The CDR3 spans 13 residues. CDR3 sequence reads: CASSGQGTYEQYF. The DNA for the CDR3 is TGTGCCAGCTCGGGGCAGGGGACCTACGAGCAGTACTTC.

This rearrangement joins TRBV19 to TRBJ2-3; 14 bases fit TRBD2. Per germline, CDR1 LNHDA and CDR2 SQIVND (reference sequence). The CDR3 length is 15 residues. Trimming cost V 8 bases and J 4 bases; bases outside gene matches: 5. CDR3 DNA sequence: TGTGCCAGTGTCGGGACTAGCGGGAGTTCAGATACGCAGTATTTT. It translates to CASVGTSGSSDTQYF.

The CDR3 region is CASSIPGQSYGYTF. The CDR3 nucleotides read TGTGCCAGCAGTATACCGGGACAGAGCTATGGCTACACCTTC. The gene calls are TRBV28 and TRBJ1-2; 7 nucleotides align to TRBD1. CDR1 is MDHEN, CDR2 SYDVKM, per germline. CDR3 size: 14 residues. V shed 5 bases and J 4 bases; nucleotides not matched to a gene: 7.

The chain carries TRBV14 and TRBJ1-1; TRBD1 might be the D (5 bases). This CDR3 spans 13 amino acids. In germline, CDR1 is SGHDN, CDR2 FVKESK. V lost 4 bases, J lost 7 bases, and 13 bases lay in between. The CDR3 DNA is TGTGCCAGCAGCCTACACCGGGACCGTGAAGCTTTCTTT. Protein: CASSLHRDREAFF.

This sequence joins TRBV11-2 and TRBJ2-2; D ambiguous. Trimming stripped 5 bases from V and 5 bases from J, with 12 bases between. The CDR3 runs 14 residues. Germline V gives CDR1 SGHAT, CDR2 FQNNGV. CDR3: CASSTTIRTGELFF. The CDR3 region has the DNA TGTGCCAGCAGCACCACAATTCGGACCGGGGAGCTGTTTTTT.

As concerns this clone: A read error may produce the germline difference seen at one junction end. The rearrangement uses TRBV11-3 and TRBJ1-3; unclear D gene. CDR3 size: 12 residues. Germline V gives CDR1 SGHNT, CDR2 YENEEA. The CDR3, as DNA: TGTGCCAGCAGCCTGGTTGGAGACACCATATATTTT. Its protein product is CASSLVGDTIYF.

CDR3 amino acids: CASSSTVYGYTF. The DNA for the CDR3 is TGTGCCAGCAGCTCTACAGTCTATGGCTACACCTTC. This sequence joins TRBV7-9 and TRBJ1-2; D is unresolved. Germline loops: CDR1 SEHNR, CDR2 FQNEAQ (reference sequence). This CDR3 comprises 12 residues. V lost 4 bases and J lost 4, with 7 bases in between.

This chain uses TRBV11-3 with TRBJ2-1; no clear D. CDR1 and CDR2 from the germline V gene are SGHNT and YENEEA. V was cut by 3 bases and J by 5 bases, with 8 bases left in between. The CDR3 spans 13 residues. CDR3 DNA sequence: TGTGCCAGCAGCTTTTTAACCCACAATGAGCAGTTCTTC. It is translated as CASSFLTHNEQFF.

The chain is built from TRBV2 and TRBJ1-5; 9 bases align to TRBD1. The CDR3 loop spans 15 amino acids. Trimming at V came to 5 bases and at J to 7 bases, leaving 9 bases not matched to a gene. From germline, CDR1 is SNHLY and CDR2 FYNNEI. CDR3 bases: TGTGCCAGCAGTTTTGAGACAGGGGGTGACCAGCCCCAGCATTTT. This gives the protein CASSFETGGDQPQHF. The whole variable domain, remainder taken from reference TRBV2 and TRBJ1-5, is EPEVTQTPSHQVTQMGQEVILRCVPISNHLYFYWYRQILGQKVEFLVSFYNNEISEKSEIFDDQFSVERPDGSNFTLKIRSTKLEDSAMYFCASSFETGGDQPQHFGDGTRLSIL.

This chain joins TRBV29-1 and TRBJ2-3; D is uncertain. The CDR3 is made up of 12 amino acids. V was pared by 7 bases and J by 1 base, with 9 bases between. CDR1 and CDR2 (germline): SQVTM, ANQGSEA. This CDR3 is CSGEMGTDTQYF. The CDR3, as DNA: TGCAGCGGAGAAATGGGCACAGATACGCAGTATTTT.